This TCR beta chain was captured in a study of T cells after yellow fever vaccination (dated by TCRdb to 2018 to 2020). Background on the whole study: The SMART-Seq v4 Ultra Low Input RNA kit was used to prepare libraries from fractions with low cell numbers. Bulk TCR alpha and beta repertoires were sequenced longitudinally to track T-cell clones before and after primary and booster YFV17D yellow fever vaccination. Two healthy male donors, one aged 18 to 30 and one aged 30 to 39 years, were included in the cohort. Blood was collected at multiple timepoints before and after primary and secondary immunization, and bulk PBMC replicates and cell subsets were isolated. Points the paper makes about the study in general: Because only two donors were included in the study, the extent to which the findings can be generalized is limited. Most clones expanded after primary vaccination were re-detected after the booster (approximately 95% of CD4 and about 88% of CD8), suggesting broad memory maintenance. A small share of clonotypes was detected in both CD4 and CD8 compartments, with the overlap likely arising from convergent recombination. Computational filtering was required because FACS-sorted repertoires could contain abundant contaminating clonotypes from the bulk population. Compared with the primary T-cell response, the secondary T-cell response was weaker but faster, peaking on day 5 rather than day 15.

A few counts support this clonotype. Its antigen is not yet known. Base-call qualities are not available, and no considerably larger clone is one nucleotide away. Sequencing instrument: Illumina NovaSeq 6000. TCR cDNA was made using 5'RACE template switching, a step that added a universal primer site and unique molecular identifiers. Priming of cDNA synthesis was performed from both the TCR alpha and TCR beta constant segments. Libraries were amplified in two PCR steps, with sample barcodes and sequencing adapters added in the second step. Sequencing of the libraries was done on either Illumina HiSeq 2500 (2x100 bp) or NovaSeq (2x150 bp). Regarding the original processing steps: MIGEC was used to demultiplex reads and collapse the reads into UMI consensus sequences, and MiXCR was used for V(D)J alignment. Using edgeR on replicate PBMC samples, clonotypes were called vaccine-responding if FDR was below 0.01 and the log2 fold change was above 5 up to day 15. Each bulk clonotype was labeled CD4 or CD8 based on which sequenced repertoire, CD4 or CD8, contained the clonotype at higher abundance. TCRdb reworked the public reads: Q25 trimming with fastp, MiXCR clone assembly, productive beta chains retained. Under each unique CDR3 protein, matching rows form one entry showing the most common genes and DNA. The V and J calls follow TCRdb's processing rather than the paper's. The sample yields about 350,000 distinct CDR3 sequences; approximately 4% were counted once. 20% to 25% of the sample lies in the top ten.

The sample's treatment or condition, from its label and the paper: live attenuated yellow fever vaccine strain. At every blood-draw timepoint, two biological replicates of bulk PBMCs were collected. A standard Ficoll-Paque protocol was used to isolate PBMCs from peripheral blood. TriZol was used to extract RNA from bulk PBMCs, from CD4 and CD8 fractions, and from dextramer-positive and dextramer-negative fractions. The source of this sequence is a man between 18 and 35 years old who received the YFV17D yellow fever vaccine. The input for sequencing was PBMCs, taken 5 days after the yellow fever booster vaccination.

The bases read TGTGCCAGCAGTGAAGGACCGACAGGGATCACAGATACGCAGTATTTT. This gives the protein CASSEGPTGITDTQYF. The rearrangement joined TRBV6-1 to TRBJ2-3, with 7 bases matching TRBD1. The CDR3 holds 16 amino acids from the cysteine to the phenylalanine. Only CDR3 DNA remains: 48 bases, in frame from the first base. V is trimmed back by 1 base and J by 2 bases, and the junction contains 6 bases that no gene match accounts for. CDR1 and CDR2 (MNHNS, SASEGT) derive from the germline V gene.